This T cell receptor (beta chain) originates from a study of Ad26.COV2.S vaccination and SARS-CoV-2 variants. On the study more broadly: Vaccine-arm donor from the placebo-controlled COV1001 Ad26.COV2.S trial. The study, taken as a whole, reports: Reportedly, spike-specific CD8+ and CD4+ T cell responses achieved substantial breadth once vaccination had taken place.

Regarding this clone: Its antigen is unknown.

CDR1 is SGHTA and CDR2 is FQGNSA in the germline V gene. Losses at the gene ends were 3 bases for V and 4 bases for J; bases not matched to a gene: 5. The CDR3 has 14 residues. The protocol was immunoSEQ multiplex PCR, while the TCRdb copy is restricted to in-frame clones and leaves out a portion. The table lists 300,000 to 350,000 clones, about 88% of them singletons, with 6.4% in the top ten. Treatment of the sample: some 20 received Ad26.COV2.S at low or high dose, single or two shots; 5 received placebo; per-sample allocation not given. All samples were drawn on day 63, counting from the first vaccine or placebo injection. An adult donor aged 18-55 years was enrolled in Boston.

This receptor was identified in a person aged 18-65 years who received the Ad26.COV2.S COVID-19 vaccine or a placebo. The material was peripheral blood, obtained in a trial of Ad26.COV2.S vaccine versus placebo. The chain is built from TRBV7-2 and TRBJ2-5, with 7 bases fitting TRBD2. CDR3 coding DNA: TGTGCCAGCAGCTTCTCGGGACTACTAGAGACCCAGTACTTC. Residues: CASSFSGLLETQYF.